This is a list of T cell receptor beta chains from one sample in a study of CD4 T cells in relation to SARS-CoV-2 and coronaviruses. Sequenced by immunoSEQ multiplex PCR; TCRdb stores in-frame clones only, minus some. In the table there are some 65,000 clones, more than 75% of which are singletons. The sample consisted of memory CD4+ T cells from PBMCs. The receptors derive from a human donor in good health. CDR3s leave out the opening cysteine and the closing phenylalanine or tryptophan.

>TRBV5-1|TRBJ2-1
ASSRGGWRSYNEQF
>TRBV5-1|TRBJ1-2
ASSFRAGGYT
>TRBV19|TRBJ2-3
ASSIGGTDTQY
>TRBV30|TRBJ2-7
AWTKRQGRSYEQY
>TRBV28|TRBJ1-2
ASFQSLDYGYT
>TRBV7-2|TRBJ2-1
ASSLVGGGDNNEQF
>TRBV19|TRBJ2-5
ASSIRRGPPETQY
>TRBV6-4|TRBJ2-7
ASTVGQSGPYPPYEQY
>TRBV29-1|TRBJ2-3
SVEAGGADTQY
>TRBV7-2|TRBJ2-3
ASSLLRDDTQY
>TRBV5-1|TRBJ2-2
ASSRELTGELF
>TRBV6-6|TRBJ2-3
ASSRTGGRALATDTQY
>TRBV6-6|TRBJ2-1
ASKRAWGPNEQF
>TRBV5-1|TRBJ2-1
ASSLAGQGSGEQF
>TRBV28|TRBJ2-1
ASRPGLAGGYNEQF
>TRBV3-1/TRBV3-2|TRBJ1-4
ASSQLGTDNEKLF
>TRBV4-2|TRBJ1-1
ASSPTGGVTEAF
>TRBV30|TRBJ1-2
AWPSDGVGYT
>TRBV28|TRBJ2-5
ASSPSGLAGEYQETQY
>TRBV3-1/TRBV3-2|TRBJ1-1
ASSRDRGTLGAF
>TRBV4-1|TRBJ2-4
ASSLGGGENIQY
>TRBV29-1|TRBJ1-1
SVVQGAGEIAEAF
>TRBV21-1|TRBJ1-1
ASSVRQGRGRMNTEAF
>TRBV5-1|TRBJ1-1
ASSLGTGLRDTEAF
>TRBV19|TRBJ2-1
ASSEGPGQGAYEQF
>TRBV28|TRBJ2-2
ASRSWSNTGELF
>TRBV25-1|TRBJ1-4
ASSELRVSNEKLF
>TRBV7-9|TRBJ2-3
ASSPGTSGSGEAQY
>TRBV11-2|TRBJ2-1
ASSMTLSSYNEQF
>TRBV18|TRBJ1-1
ASSPQGNTEAF
>TRBV6-1|TRBJ1-5
ASSEARRERGDQPQH
>TRBV5-4|TRBJ1-1
ASSLGGTANTEAF
>TRBV14|TRBJ1-1
ASTSLAGARNTEAF
>TRBV3-1/TRBV3-2|TRBJ2-7
ASSQGWGSGYEQY
>TRBV6-5|TRBJ2-7
ASLNPGRAPYEQY
>TRBV7-2|TRBJ1-5
ASSLMNQQPQH
>TRBV6-5|TRBJ1-1
ASRDDRATEAF
>TRBV29-1|TRBJ1-1
SVGPGGGEAF
>TRBV2|TRBJ2-5
ASGTDQETQY
>TRBV19|TRBJ1-2
ASSIAGVRGYT
>TRBV19|TRBJ1-1
ATRESGNTEAF
>TRBV6-6|TRBJ2-3
ASRTATRGSTDTQY
>TRBV18|TRBJ2-7
ASSLNRGGRDEQY
>TRBV28|TRBJ1-2
ASSLSGQGAGGYT
>TRBV7-3|TRBJ2-2
ASSPLQGADTGELF
>TRBV19|TRBJ2-7
ASSIRSGLYYEQY
>TRBV24-1|TRBJ2-3
ATSDLRGDTQY
>TRBV12-3/TRBV12-4|TRBJ2-7
ASSLDPEREQY
>TRBV28|TRBJ1-4
AIQGVDNEKLF
>TRBV19|TRBJ1-4
ASSEANEKLF
>TRBV2|TRBJ1-5
ASSYGGGGQPQH
>TRBV5-3|TRBJ1-1
ARSLSLGQVNTEAF
>TRBV12-3/TRBV12-4|TRBJ1-1
ASSLYPRTSF
>TRBV2|TRBJ1-6
ASSPLGQGYASPLH
>TRBV27|TRBJ2-3
ASSTLAGGETDTQY
>TRBV4-1|TRBJ1-5
ASSQERLGNRPQH
>TRBV9|TRBJ1-1
ASSATGANTEAF
>TRBV7-3|TRBJ2-5
ASSLTGIGAGGRETQY
>TRBV10-1|TRBJ2-7
ASSTGRSSYEQY
>TRBV28|TRBJ2-7
ASSLWDRGSSYEQY